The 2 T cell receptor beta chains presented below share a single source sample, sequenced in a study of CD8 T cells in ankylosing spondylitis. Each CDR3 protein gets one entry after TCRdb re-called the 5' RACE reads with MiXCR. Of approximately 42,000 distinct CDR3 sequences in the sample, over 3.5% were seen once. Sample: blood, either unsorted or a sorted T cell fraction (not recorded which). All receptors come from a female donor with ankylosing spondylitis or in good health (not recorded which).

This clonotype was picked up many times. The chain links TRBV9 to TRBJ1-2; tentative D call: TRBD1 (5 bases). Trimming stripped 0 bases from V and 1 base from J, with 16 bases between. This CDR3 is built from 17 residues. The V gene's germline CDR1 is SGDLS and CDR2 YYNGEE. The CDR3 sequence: CASSVDDRQFFNYGYTF. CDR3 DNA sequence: TGTGCCAGCAGCGTAGACGATAGACAGTTCTTTAACTATGGCTACACCTTC.

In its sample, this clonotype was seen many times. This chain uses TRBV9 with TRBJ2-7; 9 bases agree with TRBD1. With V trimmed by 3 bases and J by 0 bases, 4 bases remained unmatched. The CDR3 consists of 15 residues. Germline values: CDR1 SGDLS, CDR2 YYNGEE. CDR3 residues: CASSGGQGISYEQYF. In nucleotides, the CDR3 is TGTGCCAGCAGCGGCGGACAGGGGATCTCCTACGAGCAGTACTTC. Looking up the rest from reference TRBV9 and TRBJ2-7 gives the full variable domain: DSGVTQTPKHLITATGQRVTLRCSPRSGDLSVYWYQQSLDQGLQFLIQYYNGEERAKGNILERFSAQQFPDLHSELNLSSLELGDSALYFCASSGGQGISYEQYFGPGTRLTVT.